The text below deals with one T cell receptor beta chain. Its target is unknown. The germline gives CDR1 SGHTA, CDR2 FQGNSA. V shed 1 base, J shed 7 bases, and the junction held 8 bases outside the gene matches. The CDR3 covers 16 residues. The cDNA had a unique molecular identifier and a template-switch universal primer site. TCRdb reanalysed the 5' RACE reads using MiXCR and keeps one entry per CDR3 protein. The data hold approximately 590,000 distinct CDR3 sequences, with around 9.6% observed a single time. The data were taken from a study of identical twins. Regarding the study as a whole: Twins shared out-of-frame alpha sequences with excess low generation probability.

Separately, the same data were catalogued under a study of yellow fever vaccine responses in identical twins. That paper adds: Reportedly, twins showed a vaccine T cell response that looked partly convergent and partly personalized.

The rearrangement uses TRBV7-2 and TRBJ2-3, with TRBD2 matching 10 bases. The receptor was derived from a young woman in good health. Sequencing input: PBMCs. The CDR3 loop reads CASSLDRSGGANTQYF. Here the CDR3 DNA reads TGTGCCAGCAGCTTAGATAGGAGCGGGGGGGCTAATACGCAGTATTTT.